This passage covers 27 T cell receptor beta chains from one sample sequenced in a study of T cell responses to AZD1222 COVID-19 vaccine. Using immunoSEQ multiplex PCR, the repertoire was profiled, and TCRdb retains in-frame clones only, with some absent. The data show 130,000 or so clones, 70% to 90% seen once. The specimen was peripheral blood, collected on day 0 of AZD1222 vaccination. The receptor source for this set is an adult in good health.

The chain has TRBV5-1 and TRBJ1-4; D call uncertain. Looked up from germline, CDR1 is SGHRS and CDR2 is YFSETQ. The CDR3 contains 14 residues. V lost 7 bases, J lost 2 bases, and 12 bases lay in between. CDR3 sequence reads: CASGPYSTNEKLFF. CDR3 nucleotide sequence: TGCGCCAGCGGGCCTTATTCGACTAATGAAAAACTGTTTTTT.

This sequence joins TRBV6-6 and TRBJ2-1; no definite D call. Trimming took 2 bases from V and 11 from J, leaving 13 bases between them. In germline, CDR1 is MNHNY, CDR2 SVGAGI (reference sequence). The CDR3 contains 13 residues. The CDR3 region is CASSYGRSAQQFF. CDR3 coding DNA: TGTGCCAGCAGTTACGGCCGGAGCGCACAGCAGTTCTTC.

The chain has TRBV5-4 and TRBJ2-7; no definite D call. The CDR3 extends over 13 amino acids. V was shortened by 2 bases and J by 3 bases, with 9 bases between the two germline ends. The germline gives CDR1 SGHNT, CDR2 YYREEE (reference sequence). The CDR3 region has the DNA TGTGCCAGCAGCTTATCTCGGTACTACGAGCAGTACTTC. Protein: CASSLSRYYEQYF. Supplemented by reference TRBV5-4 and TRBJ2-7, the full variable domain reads ETGVTQSPTHLIKTRGQQVTLRCSSQSGHNTVSWYQQALGQGPQFIFQYYREEENGRGNFPPRFSGLQFPNYSSELNVNALELDDSALYLCASSLSRYYEQYFGPGTRLTVT.

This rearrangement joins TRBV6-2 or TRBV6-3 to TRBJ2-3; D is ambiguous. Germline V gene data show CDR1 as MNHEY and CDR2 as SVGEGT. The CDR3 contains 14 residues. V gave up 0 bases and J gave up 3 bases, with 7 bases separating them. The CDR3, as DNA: TGTGCCAGCAGTTACTCGCGACTTACAGATACGCAGTATTTT. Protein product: CASSYSRLTDTQYF.

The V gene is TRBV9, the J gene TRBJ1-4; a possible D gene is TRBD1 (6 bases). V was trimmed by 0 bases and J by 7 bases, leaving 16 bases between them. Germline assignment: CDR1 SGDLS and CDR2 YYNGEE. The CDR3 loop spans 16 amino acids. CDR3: CASSVGHPGAGEKLFF. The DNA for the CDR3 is TGTGCCAGCAGCGTAGGGCATCCGGGGGCCGGTGAAAAACTGTTTTTT.

The CDR3 DNA follows: TGCAGCTTCCAGAAGAACACTGAAGCTTTCTTT. Amino acids: CSFQKNTEAFF. The V and J genes are TRBV29-1 and TRBJ1-1, with D unresolved. Trimming left V 8 bases short and J 1 base short, with 8 bases between. This CDR3 has 11 residues. In germline, CDR1 is SQVTM, CDR2 ANQGSEA.

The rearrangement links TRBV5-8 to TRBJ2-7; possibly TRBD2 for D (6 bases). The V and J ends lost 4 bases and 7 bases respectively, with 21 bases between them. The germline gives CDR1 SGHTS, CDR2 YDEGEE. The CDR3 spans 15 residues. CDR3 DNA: TGTGCCAGCAGCCCCGGGCCCAGCGGGCGGTGGGAGCAGTACTTC. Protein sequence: CASSPGPSGRWEQYF. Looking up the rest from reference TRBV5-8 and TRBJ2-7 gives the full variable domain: EAGVTQSPTHLIKTRGQQATLRCSPISGHTSVYWYQQALGLGLQFLLWYDEGEERNRGNFPPRFSGRQFPNYSSELNVNALELEDSALYLCASSPGPSGRWEQYFGPGTRLTVT.

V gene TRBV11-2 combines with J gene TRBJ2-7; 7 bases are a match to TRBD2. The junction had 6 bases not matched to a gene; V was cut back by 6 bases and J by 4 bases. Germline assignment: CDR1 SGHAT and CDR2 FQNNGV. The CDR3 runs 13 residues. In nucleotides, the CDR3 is TGTGCCAGCAGTAGGGACTACAGATACGAGCAGTACTTC. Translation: CASSRDYRYEQYF.

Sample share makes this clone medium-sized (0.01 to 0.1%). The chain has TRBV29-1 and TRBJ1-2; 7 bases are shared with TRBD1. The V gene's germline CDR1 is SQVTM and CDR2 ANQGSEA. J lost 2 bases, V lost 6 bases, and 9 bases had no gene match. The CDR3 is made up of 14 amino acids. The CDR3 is CSVVTGRLNYGYTF. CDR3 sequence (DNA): TGCAGCGTAGTGACAGGGCGCTTAAACTATGGCTACACCTTC.

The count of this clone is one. In nucleotides, the CDR3 is TGTGCCAGCAGTGATTGGGACTATAGCAATCAGCCCCAGCATTTT. Its protein product is CASSDWDYSNQPQHF. The genes are TRBV2 and TRBJ1-5, with D perhaps matching TRBD1 (5 bases). The CDR3 is made up of 15 amino acids. The germline V and J ends were trimmed by 3 bases and 0 bases, with 9 bases remaining between them. The V gene's germline CDR1 is SNHLY and CDR2 FYNNEI.

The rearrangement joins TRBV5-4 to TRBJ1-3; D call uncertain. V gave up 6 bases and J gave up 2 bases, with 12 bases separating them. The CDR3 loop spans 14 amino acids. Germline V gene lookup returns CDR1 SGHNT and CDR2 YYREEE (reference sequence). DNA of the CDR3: TGTGCCAGCACCCACGAGGGAACTGGAAACACCATATATTTT. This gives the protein CASTHEGTGNTIYF.

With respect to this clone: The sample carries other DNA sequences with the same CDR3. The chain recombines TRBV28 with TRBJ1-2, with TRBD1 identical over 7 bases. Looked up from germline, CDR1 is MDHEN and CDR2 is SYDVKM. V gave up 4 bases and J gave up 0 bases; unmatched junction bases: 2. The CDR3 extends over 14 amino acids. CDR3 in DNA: TGTGCCAGCAGTTCCGGGACAGCTAACTATGGCTACACCTTC. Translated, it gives CASSSGTANYGYTF.

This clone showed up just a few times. The CDR3: CASSAHSGLSQETQYF. CDR3 nucleotide sequence: TGTGCCAGCAGTGCCCACTCGGGACTCAGCCAAGAGACCCAGTACTTC. The rearrangement joins TRBV6-4 to TRBJ2-5; weak D call: TRBD2 (6 bases). The CDR3 is made up of 16 amino acids. Trimming took off 4 bases at V and 1 base at J, with 16 bases between the two ends. Germline assignment: CDR1 MRHNA and CDR2 SNTAGT.

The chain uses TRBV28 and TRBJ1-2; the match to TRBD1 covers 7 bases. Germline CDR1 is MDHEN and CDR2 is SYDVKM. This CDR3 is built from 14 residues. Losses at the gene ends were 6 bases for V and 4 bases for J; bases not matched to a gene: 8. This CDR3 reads CASSSITGAYGYTF. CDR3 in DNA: TGTGCCAGCAGCTCAATAACAGGGGCCTATGGCTACACCTTC.

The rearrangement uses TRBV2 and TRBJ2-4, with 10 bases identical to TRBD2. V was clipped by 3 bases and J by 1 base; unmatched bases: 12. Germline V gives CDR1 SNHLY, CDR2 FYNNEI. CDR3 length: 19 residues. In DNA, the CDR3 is TGTGCCAGCAGTGACCTGGGACTAGCGTTGGCCGAGGCCAAAAACATTCAGTACTTC. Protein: CASSDLGLALAEAKNIQYF. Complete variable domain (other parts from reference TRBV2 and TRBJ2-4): EPEVTQTPSHQVTQMGQEVILRCVPISNHLYFYWYRQILGQKVEFLVSFYNNEISEKSEIFDDQFSVERPDGSNFTLKIRSTKLEDSAMYFCASSDLGLALAEAKNIQYFGAGTRLSVL.

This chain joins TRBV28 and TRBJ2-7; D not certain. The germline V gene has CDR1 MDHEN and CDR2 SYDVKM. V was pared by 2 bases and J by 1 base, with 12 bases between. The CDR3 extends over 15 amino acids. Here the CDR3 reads CASSLVGFMSYEQYF. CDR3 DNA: TGTGCCAGCAGTTTAGTCGGCTTTATGTCCTACGAGCAGTACTTC.

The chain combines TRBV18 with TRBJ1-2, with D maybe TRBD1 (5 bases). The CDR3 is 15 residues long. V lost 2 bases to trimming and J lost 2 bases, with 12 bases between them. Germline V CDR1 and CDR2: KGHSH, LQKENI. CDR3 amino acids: CASSPFNGGNYGYTF. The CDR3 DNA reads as TGTGCCAGCTCACCATTTAACGGGGGAAACTATGGCTACACCTTC.

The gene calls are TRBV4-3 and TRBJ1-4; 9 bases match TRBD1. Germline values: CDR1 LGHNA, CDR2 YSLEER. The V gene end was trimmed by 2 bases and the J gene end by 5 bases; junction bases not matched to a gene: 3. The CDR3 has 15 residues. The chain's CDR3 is CASSQLGQGNEKLFF. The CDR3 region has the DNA TGCGCCAGCAGCCAATTAGGACAGGGGAATGAAAAACTGTTTTTT.

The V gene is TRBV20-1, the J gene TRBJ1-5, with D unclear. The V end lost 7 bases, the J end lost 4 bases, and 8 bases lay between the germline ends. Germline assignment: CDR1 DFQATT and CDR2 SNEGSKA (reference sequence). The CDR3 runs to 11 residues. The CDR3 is CSVGRNQPQHF. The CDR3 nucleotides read TGCAGTGTTGGGAGAAATCAGCCCCAGCATTTT.

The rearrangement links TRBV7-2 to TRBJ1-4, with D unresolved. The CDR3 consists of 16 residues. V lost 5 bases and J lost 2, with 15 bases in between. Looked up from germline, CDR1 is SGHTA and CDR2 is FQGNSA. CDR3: CASSPVPRATNEKLFF. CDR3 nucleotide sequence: TGTGCCAGCAGCCCAGTACCAAGGGCGACTAATGAAAAACTGTTTTTT.

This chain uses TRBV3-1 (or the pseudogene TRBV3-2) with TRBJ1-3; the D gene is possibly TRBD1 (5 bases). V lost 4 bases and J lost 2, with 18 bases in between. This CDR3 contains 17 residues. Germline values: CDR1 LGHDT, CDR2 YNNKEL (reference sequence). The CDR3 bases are TGTGCCAGCAGCCTCCGCATGGGGACGAGGCCTGGAAACACCATATATTTT. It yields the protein CASSLRMGTRPGNTIYF.

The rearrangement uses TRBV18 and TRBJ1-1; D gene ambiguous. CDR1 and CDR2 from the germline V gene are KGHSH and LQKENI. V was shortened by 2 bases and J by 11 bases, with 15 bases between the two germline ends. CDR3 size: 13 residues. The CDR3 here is CASSPSGRTEAFF. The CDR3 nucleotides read TGTGCCAGCTCACCAAGTGGTAGAACCGAGGCTTTCTTT.

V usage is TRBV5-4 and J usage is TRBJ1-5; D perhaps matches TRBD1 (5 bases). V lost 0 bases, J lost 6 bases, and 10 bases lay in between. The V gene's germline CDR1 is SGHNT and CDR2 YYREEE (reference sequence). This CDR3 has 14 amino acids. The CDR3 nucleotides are TGTGCCAGCAGCTTGGATGGGGGAACTCAGCCCCAGCATTTT. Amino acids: CASSLDGGTQPQHF.

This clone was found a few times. The CDR3 DNA follows: TGCGCCAGCAGTGAGTGGGGGCGCGAGCAGTACTTC. This sequence encodes CASSEWGREQYF. The chain combines TRBV10-1 with TRBJ2-7, with TRBD1 as a possible D gene (6 bases). V lost 1 base and J lost 6, with 7 bases in between. Per germline, CDR1 WNHNN and CDR2 SYGVQD (reference sequence). The CDR3 sequence is 12 residues long.

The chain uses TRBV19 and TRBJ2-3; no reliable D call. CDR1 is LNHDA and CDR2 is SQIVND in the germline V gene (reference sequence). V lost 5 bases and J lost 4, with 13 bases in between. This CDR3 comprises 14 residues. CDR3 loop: CASSDGPGADTQYF. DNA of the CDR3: TGTGCCAGTAGTGACGGCCCCGGCGCAGATACGCAGTATTTT.

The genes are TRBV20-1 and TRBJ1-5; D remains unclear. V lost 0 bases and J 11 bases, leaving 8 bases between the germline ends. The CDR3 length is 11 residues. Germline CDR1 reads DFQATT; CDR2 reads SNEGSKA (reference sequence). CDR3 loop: CSARDYGTQHF. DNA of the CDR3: TGCAGTGCTAGAGATTATGGGACCCAGCATTTT.

CDR3 sequence (DNA): TGTGCCAGCAGAGAAGGGGAGGGAGTGTTTTTT. Its translation is CASREGEGVFF. The rearrangement links TRBV28 to TRBJ1-4; possibly TRBD1 for D (5 bases). This CDR3 region has 11 residues. V gave up 6 bases and J gave up 15 bases, with 14 bases separating them. Germline V gene lookup returns CDR1 MDHEN and CDR2 SYDVKM.